A single sample gave rise to the 27 T cell receptor beta chains below, sequenced in a study of T cell responses to AZD1222 COVID-19 vaccine. Sequenced by immunoSEQ multiplex PCR; TCRdb stores in-frame clones only, minus some. The sample holds around 73,000 clones, 85% to 90% seen once. The sample in question was peripheral blood, obtained 28 days after the second AZD1222 dose. Every receptor here comes from an adult who received the AZD1222 COVID-19 vaccine.

The chain uses TRBV5-1 and TRBJ2-1; TRBD2 matches at 10 bases. In germline, CDR1 is SGHRS, CDR2 YFSETQ. The ends lost 0 bases at V and 2 bases at J; junction bases unmatched: 2. This CDR3 has 16 amino acids. DNA for the CDR3: TGCGCCAGCAGCTTGGGGCTAGCGGGAGCCTACAATGAGCAGTTCTTC. Translating gives CASSLGLAGAYNEQFF.

This clone appeared a few times. This chain uses TRBV12-3 or TRBV12-4 with TRBJ1-2, with unresolved D. The CDR3 covers 12 residues. Deletions cut 3 bases from V and 4 bases from J, with 6 bases between. CDR3: CASSLFSYGYTF. As DNA, the CDR3 is TGTGCCAGCAGTTTGTTCTCCTATGGCTACACCTTC.

The genes are TRBV10-3 and TRBJ1-5; D possibly corresponds to TRBD1 (5 bases). The V gene lost 10 bases and the J gene lost 7 bases, with 14 bases spanning the gap. CDR3 length: 12 amino acids. CDR1 is ENHRY, CDR2 SYGVKD, per germline. The CDR3 bases are TGTGCCAGTAGGGACGCGGAGCAGCCCCAGCATTTT. This encodes CASRDAEQPQHF.

The genes are TRBV19 and TRBJ2-1; TRBD1 matches 10 bases. V was pared by 7 bases and J by 8 bases, with 11 bases of the junction left unmatched. CDR3 length: 15 amino acids. CDR1 is LNHDA and CDR2 is SQIVND in the germline V gene (reference sequence). This CDR3 is CASTIPGQGRDEQFF. CDR3 bases: TGTGCCAGTACCATACCGGGACAGGGGCGGGATGAGCAGTTCTTC.

This chain connects TRBV7-2 to TRBJ2-7; D not certain. The CDR3 length is 14 residues. CDR1 is SGHTA and CDR2 is FQGNSA in the germline V gene. The V and J ends lost 4 bases and 3 bases respectively, with 13 bases between them. The CDR3 loop reads CASSSRGGRYEQYF. The CDR3 region has the DNA TGTGCCAGCAGCTCACGCGGCGGACGCTACGAGCAGTACTTC.

CDR3 bases: TGCGCCAGCAGCCGGCTTGGTGAGGGAGGCGGCACAGATACGCAGTATTTT. This encodes CASSRLGEGGGTDTQYF. The chain couples TRBV5-1 to TRBJ2-3; possible D gene TRBD2, 6 bases. The CDR3 is made up of 17 amino acids. Germline V gene sequence: CDR1 SGHRS, CDR2 YFSETQ. Between the trimmed V and J ends, which lost 4 bases and 1 base, there was a span of 19 bases.

V is TRBV18 and J is TRBJ1-6, with D perhaps matching TRBD1 (6 bases). Germline V gives CDR1 KGHSH, CDR2 LQKENI. Trimming pared 4 bases from V and 5 bases from J, leaving 6 bases between. The length of the CDR3 is 13 residues. The CDR3 loop reads CASSRTDNSPLHF. CDR3 nucleotide sequence: TGTGCCAGCTCACGGACAGATAATTCACCCCTCCACTTT.

The chain employs TRBV27 and TRBJ1-2; a possible D gene is TRBD1 (5 bases). The V gene lost 6 bases and the J gene lost 3 bases, with 14 bases spanning the gap. CDR1 is MNHEY and CDR2 is SMNVEV in the germline V gene (reference sequence). The CDR3 runs to 14 residues. CDR3 in DNA: TGTGCCAGCAGATCGCACGGGGCGGACTATGGCTACACCTTC. Translating it yields CASRSHGADYGYTF.

Comments on this clone: This sample includes further DNA sequences coding for the same CDR3. The chain links TRBV19 to TRBJ2-2, with D hard to call. Trimming pared 7 bases from V and 2 bases from J, leaving 5 bases between. The CDR3 covers 12 residues. Germline CDR1 is LNHDA and CDR2 is SQIVND (reference sequence). Here the CDR3 reads CASNLNTGELFF. The CDR3 region has the DNA TGTGCCAGTAACCTAAACACCGGGGAGCTGTTTTTT.

The J gene is TRBJ1-1, the V gene TRBV6-5, with D unresolved. Germline CDR1 is MNHEY and CDR2 is SVGAGI. The ends were cut back, 3 bases at V and 0 bases at J, with 11 bases in the middle. CDR3 size: 15 residues. The CDR3 protein is CASSYGQLMNTEAFF. The DNA for the CDR3 is TGTGCCAGCAGTTATGGGCAGTTAATGAACACTGAAGCTTTCTTT.

The V call is TRBV19, the J call TRBJ1-5; D not certain. This CDR3 comprises 16 residues. Germline CDR1 is LNHDA and CDR2 is SQIVND (reference sequence). Trimming left V 4 bases short and J 0 bases short, with 13 bases between. Here the CDR3 reads CASSRGGVYSNQPQHF. Here the CDR3 DNA reads TGTGCCAGTAGTAGAGGTGGGGTCTATAGCAATCAGCCCCAGCATTTT.

This chain joins TRBV18 and TRBJ1-2; D is undetermined. CDR3 length: 13 residues. Germline values: CDR1 KGHSH, CDR2 LQKENI. Trimming removed 3 bases at V and 5 bases at J, with 10 bases between. The CDR3 sequence: CASSPQRGYGYTF. CDR3 DNA sequence: TGTGCCAGCTCACCCCAGCGGGGATATGGCTACACCTTC.

The chain links TRBV9 to TRBJ1-3; D remains unclear. Trimming left V 0 bases short and J 1 base short, with 14 bases between. Germline CDR1 is SGDLS and CDR2 is YYNGEE. The CDR3 is 17 residues long. Here the CDR3 reads CASSVASSKISGNTIYF. CDR3 DNA: TGTGCCAGCAGCGTAGCAAGCAGTAAAATTTCTGGAAACACCATATATTTT.

This chain uses TRBV6-5 with TRBJ2-1; 8 bases match TRBD2. Germline CDR1 reads MNHEY; CDR2 reads SVGAGI. Unmatched junction bases numbered 7, after V lost 0 bases and J lost 6 bases. The CDR3 covers 16 residues. For the CDR3, the DNA is TGTGCCAGCAGTTACTCGAAACGGGGGGGCCGCAATGAGCAGTTCTTC. It yields the protein CASSYSKRGGRNEQFF.

This clone was recorded only once. The V gene is TRBV11-3, the J gene TRBJ1-5; D remains ambiguous. CDR1 and CDR2 from the germline V gene are SGHNT and YENEEA. V was trimmed by 0 bases and J by 11 bases, leaving 11 bases between them. The CDR3 runs to 13 residues. The CDR3 nucleotides are TGTGCCAGCAGCTTAGATTCCCTCGGGGCCCAGCATTTT. Its protein product is CASSLDSLGAQHF.

The chain joins TRBV6-5 to TRBJ1-6; 9 bases are shared with TRBD1. Germline CDR1 is MNHEY and CDR2 is SVGAGI. This CDR3 has 15 residues. The V gene end was trimmed by 2 bases and the J gene end by 7 bases; junction bases not matched to a gene: 3. CDR3 sequence reads: CASSYIGQGNSPLHF. The CDR3 region has the DNA TGTGCCAGCAGTTACATCGGACAGGGGAATTCACCCCTCCACTTT.

The chain combines TRBV28 with TRBJ2-7; possible D gene TRBD1, 6 bases. The V end was cut by 5 bases, the J end by 6 bases, with 20 bases between. CDR1 and CDR2 (germline): MDHEN, SYDVKM. The CDR3 covers 15 residues. The CDR3 spells CASSLQGPGLAEQYF. CDR3 DNA sequence: TGTGCCAGCAGTCTACAGGGACCCGGTCTCGCCGAGCAGTACTTC.

The chain has TRBV9 and TRBJ2-1; TRBD1 aligns across 7 bases. The CDR3 totals 13 residues. Looked up from germline, CDR1 is SGDLS and CDR2 is YYNGEE. The junction had 14 bases not matched to a gene; V was cut back by 4 bases and J by 16 bases. CDR3 in DNA: TGTGCCAGCAGCCACAGGGGACCCCGGACTTGTTTCTTC. Protein sequence: CASSHRGPRTCFF. Full variable domain (outside the CDR3, taken from reference TRBV9 and TRBJ2-1): DSGVTQTPKHLITATGQRVTLRCSPRSGDLSVYWYQQSLDQGLQFLIQYYNGEERAKGNILERFSAQQFPDLHSELNLSSLELGDSALYFCASSHRGPRTCFFGPGTRLTVL.

A single count supports this clone. V gene TRBV19 combines with J gene TRBJ1-3; possible D gene TRBD1, 5 bases. V lost 4 bases to trimming and J lost 3 bases, with 10 bases between them. The length of the CDR3 is 14 residues. Germline assignment: CDR1 LNHDA and CDR2 SQIVND (reference sequence). CDR3 sequence reads: CASSRQGIGNTIYF. The CDR3, as DNA: TGTGCCAGTAGTAGGCAGGGAATTGGAAACACCATATATTTT.

The CDR3, as DNA: TGTGCCAGCGGCGAAATGGGCCGAAGTGGTCGGGAGCAGTACTTC. Its translation is CASGEMGRSGREQYF. The chain links TRBV3-1 (or the pseudogene TRBV3-2) to TRBJ2-7; no reliable D call. This CDR3 contains 15 residues. V gave up 8 bases and J gave up 7 bases, with 24 bases separating them. Germline V lookup: CDR1 LGHDT, CDR2 YNNKEL (reference sequence).

V usage is TRBV30 and J usage is TRBJ2-7; weak D call: TRBD2 (5 bases). Germline V gene sequence: CDR1 GTSNPN, CDR2 SVGIG (reference sequence). CDR3 length equals 14 residues. Trimming took 5 bases from V and 4 from J, leaving 18 bases between them. CDR3 nucleotides: TGTGCCTGGTCTCTTCGGGGTAATTCGTACGAGCAGTACTTC. Translation: CAWSLRGNSYEQYF.

The chain is built from TRBV7-8 and TRBJ2-2, with TRBD2 matching over 12 bases. Germline trimming cut 3 bases from V and 4 bases from J; bases unmatched to any gene: 3. The CDR3 runs 16 residues. Germline CDR1 is SGHVS and CDR2 is FQNEAQ. The CDR3 DNA is TGTGCCAGCAGCTTCCTAGCGGGAGGGCTCACCGGGGAGCTGTTTTTT. Its protein is CASSFLAGGLTGELFF.

The rearrangement links TRBV7-3 to TRBJ2-3; D may correspond to TRBD1 or TRBD2 (5 bases each). V was shortened by 4 bases and J by 2 bases, with 7 bases between the two germline ends. The CDR3 runs to 13 residues. Germline CDR1 SGHTA, CDR2 FQGTGA. The CDR3 nucleotides read TGTGCCAGCAGCTCGGGACCCACAGATACGCAGTATTTT. Translating gives CASSSGPTDTQYF.

The chain couples TRBV9 to TRBJ2-1; D is unclear. Trimming left V 0 bases short and J 4 bases short, with 5 bases between. CDR1 is SGDLS, CDR2 YYNGEE, per germline. The CDR3 spans 13 residues. The CDR3 spells CASSVGPYNEQFF. CDR3 coding DNA: TGTGCCAGCAGCGTAGGACCTTACAATGAGCAGTTCTTC.

The chain joins TRBV5-1 to TRBJ2-7; D ambiguous. CDR1 and CDR2 (germline): SGHRS, YFSETQ. This CDR3 is built from 14 residues. V lost 0 bases to trimming and J lost 1 base, with 8 bases between them. The CDR3 loop reads CASSLGVESYEQYF. CDR3 sequence (DNA): TGCGCCAGCAGCTTGGGAGTAGAATCCTACGAGCAGTACTTC.

The chain has TRBV29-1 and TRBJ2-1; possibly TRBD1 or TRBD2 for D (5 bases each). The CDR3 is made up of 12 amino acids. Germline assignment: CDR1 SQVTM and CDR2 ANQGSEA. V gave up 5 bases and J gave up 9 bases, with 14 bases separating them. The CDR3 DNA sequence: TGCAGCGTTTCGGGGCAGGGTGTTGAGCAGTTCTTC. It encodes CSVSGQGVEQFF.

The rearrangement joins TRBV2 to TRBJ1-1, with unresolved D. The V and J ends lost 4 bases and 3 bases respectively, with 12 bases between them. Germline assignment: CDR1 SNHLY and CDR2 FYNNEI. The CDR3 runs to 14 residues. The CDR3 DNA is TGTGCCAGCAGTGTACAGAGCAGTCACACTGAAGCTTTCTTT. This encodes CASSVQSSHTEAFF.